The present T cell receptor beta chain was sequenced within a study of shared clonotypes between healthy human individuals. The study's findings and limits: Clonotypes that were shared across a few donors made up about 5.1% of naive CD4 clonotypes. When compared with the clonotypes that were shared by all four sorted-subset donors, the non-shared clonotypes turned out to have lower generation probabilities.

CD8 memory combined CD45RO+ cells with CCR7-negative CD45RA+ TemRA cells. Germline V CDR1 and CDR2: LNHNV, YYDKDF (reference sequence). V dropped 0 bases and J dropped 4 bases, with 10 bases sitting between them. There are 14 residues in the CDR3. Original processing methods: Junction-only immunoSEQ sequences carried no quality scores, so filtering differed. The protocol was immunoSEQ multiplex PCR, while the TCRdb copy is restricted to in-frame clones and leaves out a portion. The V and J calls and clone size are taken from that table; D and trimming were inferred from the DNA. The table has hundreds of thousands of clones, around 96% seen once. Details on this clone: What it binds is not known.

Sequencing was carried out using memory CD8+ T cells sorted from blood. Subset described: CD45RO+ cells pooled with CCR7-negative TemRA cells. The chain recombines TRBV15 with TRBJ2-7, with D maybe TRBD1 (6 bases). The source is a man younger than 40 in good health. The CDR3 here is CATSRDFQGYEQYF. The CDR3 nucleotides read TGTGCCACCAGCAGAGATTTCCAGGGGTACGAGCAGTACTTC.